This is a list of T cell receptor beta chains from one sample in a study of CD8+ T cells in alopecia areata. Profiling relied on immunoSEQ multiplex PCR, and the TCRdb table lists in-frame clones only, not all of them. The table shows around 160,000 clones, with about nine tenths occurring only once. Sample: CD8+ T cells sorted from blood, taken at week 0. Receptors were obtained from a human donor with alopecia areata. CDR3s include the opening cysteine and the closing phenylalanine or tryptophan. Fields, in order: J gene, V gene, clone size, D gene, CDR3 DNA, CDR3 protein. The D gene is left open where the match is weak. The listing skips clone size in some rows; elsewhere it reads once, few, many or a size class.

j_gene: TRBJ1-1
v_gene: TRBV10-3
abundance: .
d_gene: .
CDR3nt: TGTGCCATCAGTGACGGGGCGCTCACTGAAGCTTTCTTT
CDR3aa: CAISDGALTEAFF

j_gene: TRBJ2-7
v_gene: TRBV7-3
abundance: .
d_gene: .
CDR3nt: TGTGCCAGCAGTTTCATCTACGAGCAGTACTTC
CDR3aa: CASSFIYEQYF

j_gene: TRBJ2-2
v_gene: TRBV13
abundance: .
d_gene: TRBD1
CDR3nt: TGTGCCAGCAGCTCCGGGACAGGGAACACCGGGGAGCTGTTTTTT
CDR3aa: CASSSGTGNTGELFF

j_gene: TRBJ2-7
v_gene: TRBV5-1
abundance: .
d_gene: TRBD2
CDR3nt: TGCGCCAGCAGCTGGACTAGCGGGAGTTCCCACGAGCAGTACTTC
CDR3aa: CASSWTSGSSHEQYF

j_gene: TRBJ2-3
v_gene: TRBV27
abundance: .
d_gene: TRBD1
CDR3nt: TGTGCCAGCAGCACAGGGGGTACAGATACGCAGTATTTT
CDR3aa: CASSTGGTDTQYF

j_gene: TRBJ2-1
v_gene: TRBV7-9
abundance: .
d_gene: TRBD1
CDR3nt: TGTGCCAGCAGCTCGACAGGGGGCCTTACCTCCTACAATGAGCAGTTCTTC
CDR3aa: CASSSTGGLTSYNEQFF

j_gene: TRBJ2-6
v_gene: TRBV5-6
abundance: .
d_gene: .
CDR3nt: TGTGCCAGCAGCTTATACAGGGAAGGGGCCAACGTCCTGACTTTC
CDR3aa: CASSLYREGANVLTF

j_gene: TRBJ1-5
v_gene: TRBV18
abundance: .
d_gene: .
CDR3nt: TGTGCCAGCTCACTCAAATCCAGGGTTAGTGACAATCAGCCCCAGCATTTT
CDR3aa: CASSLKSRVSDNQPQHF

j_gene: TRBJ2-2
v_gene: TRBV7-9
abundance: once
d_gene: .
CDR3nt: TGTGCCGCGAGCGAATCGAACACCGGGGAGCTGTTTTTT
CDR3aa: CAASESNTGELFF

j_gene: TRBJ2-7
v_gene: TRBV27
abundance: once
d_gene: TRBD2
CDR3nt: TGTGCCAGCAGTACGAGGCCCAGCGGGAACCACGAGCAGTACTTC
CDR3aa: CASSTRPSGNHEQYF

j_gene: TRBJ2-7
v_gene: TRBV27
abundance: .
d_gene: .
CDR3nt: TGTGCCAGCAGTTTGTCGAGGGGATACGAGCAGTACTTC
CDR3aa: CASSLSRGYEQYF

j_gene: TRBJ2-7
v_gene: TRBV9
abundance: .
d_gene: .
CDR3nt: TGTGCCAGCAGCGAGACGGGACATCCGTCCTACGAGCAGTACTTC
CDR3aa: CASSETGHPSYEQYF

j_gene: TRBJ2-2
v_gene: TRBV19
abundance: .
d_gene: TRBD1
CDR3nt: TGTGCCAGTATCGGCAGGGGGACCTTCGCGAACACCGGGGAGCTGTTTTTT
CDR3aa: CASIGRGTFANTGELFF

j_gene: TRBJ2-3
v_gene: TRBV9
abundance: .
d_gene: .
CDR3nt: TGTGCCAGCAGCGTAGGGAATCTAGCTAGCCCCGCAGATACGCAGTATTTT
CDR3aa: CASSVGNLASPADTQYF

j_gene: TRBJ2-7
v_gene: TRBV10-3
abundance: .
d_gene: TRBD1
CDR3nt: TGTGCCATCAGTGGAAGGGACAGGTACGAGCAGTACTTC
CDR3aa: CAISGRDRYEQYF

j_gene: TRBJ2-7
v_gene: TRBV2
abundance: .
d_gene: TRBD1
CDR3nt: TGTGCCAGCAGTCAGACAGGGTTCTACGAGCAGTACTTC
CDR3aa: CASSQTGFYEQYF

j_gene: TRBJ2-2
v_gene: TRBV7-9
abundance: .
d_gene: .
CDR3nt: TGTGCCAGCAGCTTAGCGGCCAGCGGGCCTGAACGACCCACCGGGGAGCTGTTTTTT
CDR3aa: CASSLAASGPERPTGELFF

j_gene: TRBJ2-7
v_gene: TRBV7-9
abundance: .
d_gene: .
CDR3nt: TGTGCCAGCAGCTTAGATGAGGGCCTCCCCGCCTACGAGCAGTACTTC
CDR3aa: CASSLDEGLPAYEQYF

j_gene: TRBJ2-2
v_gene: TRBV5-4
abundance: .
d_gene: .
CDR3nt: TGTGCCAGCAGCTGGGGTCCCGGGGAGCTGTTTTTT
CDR3aa: CASSWGPGELFF

j_gene: TRBJ2-7
v_gene: TRBV9
abundance: .
d_gene: TRBD1
CDR3nt: TGTGCCAGCAGCATCGCGACAGGGCCTATCTACGAGCAGTACTTC
CDR3aa: CASSIATGPIYEQYF

j_gene: TRBJ1-1
v_gene: TRBV7-6
abundance: .
d_gene: TRBD1
CDR3nt: TGTGCCAGCAGCTCCATACCGGGACAGGGGACCTCTGAAGCTTTCTTT
CDR3aa: CASSSIPGQGTSEAFF

j_gene: TRBJ2-1
v_gene: TRBV5-6
abundance: .
d_gene: TRBD2
CDR3nt: TGTGCCAGCAGCAAAAGCGGGGAGCTCTACAATGAGCAGTTCTTC
CDR3aa: CASSKSGELYNEQFF